This T cell receptor (beta chain) was sequenced for a study of blood T cell repertoires in COVID-19. Turning to the study itself: Samples came from the United States, Italy and Spain, spanning acute and convalescent COVID-19. Nucleic acid was either cDNA or gDNA, and it came from T cells, B-cell-depleted T cells, or PBMCs.

This CDR3 spans 15 amino acids. Per the original data handling: Reference gene primer amplification gave nucleated cell count estimates. Data came from immunoSEQ multiplex PCR; TCRdb stores just in-frame clones and leaves some out. The V and J calls and clone size come from that table; D and trimming were worked out from the DNA. The repertoire consists of around 200,000 clones, with 80% to 85% occurring once and the leading ten covering 6% to 7%. This clone was picked up a small number of times. The gene calls are TRBV12-1 and TRBJ1-6; TRBD1 is taken as the D call from the table, unchecked against the DNA. TRBV12-1 is flagged as a pseudogene. This clonotype was obtained from a middle-aged woman with acute or convalescent COVID-19. Sequencing input: peripheral blood. The CDR3 sequence: CASSSPGQGRSPLHF. The DNA of the CDR3 is TGTGCCAGCAGCTCCCCGGGACAGGGGCGTTCACCCCTCCACTTT.